These 18 T cell receptor beta chains came from one sample sequenced in a study of untreated major depressive disorder. The table came from immunoSEQ multiplex PCR; TCRdb's copy has only in-frame clones and leaves some out. Among roughly 22,000 clones listed, around 92% were seen once. The sequenced sample was CD4+ T cells from PBMCs. All receptors come from a woman aged 40 to 50 in good health.

The chain is built from TRBV5-1 and TRBJ1-1; weak D call: TRBD1 (5 bases). The CDR3 has 15 residues. Germline CDR1 is SGHRS and CDR2 is YFSETQ. The V and J ends lost 3 bases and 1 base respectively, with 13 bases between them. Here the CDR3 DNA reads TGCGCCAGCAGCTCTAGACTTGACAGGAACACTGAAGCTTTCTTT. Translating it yields CASSSRLDRNTEAFF.

The chain is built from TRBV6-1 and TRBJ2-3; D might be TRBD1 or TRBD2, each matching 5 bases. The CDR3 contains 15 residues. Germline CDR1 MNHNS, CDR2 SASEGT. V was clipped by 0 bases and J by 2 bases, with 9 bases between them. The CDR3 loop is CASSEAAGTTDTQYF. The CDR3, as DNA: TGTGCCAGCAGTGAAGCGGCAGGGACCACAGATACGCAGTATTTT.

The chain combines TRBV19 with TRBJ1-1, with D possibly being TRBD1 (5 bases). This CDR3 contains 16 residues. Trimming removed 4 bases at V and 4 bases at J, with 19 bases between. From germline, CDR1 is LNHDA and CDR2 SQIVND (reference sequence). DNA for the CDR3: TGTGCCAGTAGTAACCCCGCGGGGGGAGAGGGCACTGAAGCTTTCTTT. Translation gives CASSNPAGGEGTEAFF.

The CDR3 loop reads CASSSGLNEKLFF. CDR3 DNA: TGTGCCAGCAGCTCGGGACTTAATGAAAAACTGTTTTTT. The chain couples TRBV6-5 to TRBJ1-4, with TRBD1 as a possible D gene (5 bases). V shed 6 bases and J shed 4 bases, with 9 bases lying between them. Germline V gives CDR1 MNHEY, CDR2 SVGAGI. The CDR3 consists of 13 residues.

The rearrangement uses TRBV7-2 and TRBJ2-1; maybe TRBD2 (5 bases). Looked up from germline, CDR1 is SGHTA and CDR2 is FQGNSA. Trimming left V 5 bases short and J 10 bases short, with 12 bases between. The CDR3 is made up of 12 amino acids. CDR3 protein: CASSNGVKEQFF. The CDR3 nucleotides read TGTGCCAGCAGCAACGGGGTTAAGGAGCAGTTCTTC.

The table lists this clone with a few counts. This chain connects TRBV28 to TRBJ1-5, with 7 bases lining up with TRBD1. J gave up 4 bases and V 10 bases, and 13 bases lay outside the gene matches. Per germline, CDR1 MDHEN and CDR2 SYDVKM. The CDR3 runs to 15 residues. DNA of the CDR3: TGTGCCATTACAGGGGCCAGCCCTTCGAATCAGCCCCAGCATTTT. This sequence encodes CAITGASPSNQPQHF.

V usage is TRBV10-3 and J usage is TRBJ1-2, with D possibly TRBD1 on 6 matching bases. The ends were cut back, 5 bases at V and 8 bases at J, with 9 bases in the middle. CDR1 is ENHRY, CDR2 SYGVKD, per germline. There are 11 residues in the CDR3. The CDR3 sequence is CAISLQGGYTF. For the CDR3, the DNA is TGTGCCATCAGTTTACAGGGAGGCTACACCTTC.

The rearrangement joins TRBV28 to TRBJ2-7; TRBD1 aligns across 9 bases. V was pared by 6 bases and J by 3 bases, with 9 bases of the junction left unmatched. The CDR3 sequence is 15 residues long. Germline CDR1 and CDR2: MDHEN and SYDVKM. In DNA form, the CDR3 reads TGTGCCAGCAGCGACCCGACAGGGGGAGTCTACGAGCAGTACTTC. Its protein is CASSDPTGGVYEQYF.

The chain has TRBV6-1 and TRBJ2-7, with 8 bases aligning to TRBD1. Germline values: CDR1 MNHNS, CDR2 SASEGT. V shed 2 bases, J shed 12 bases, and the junction held 12 bases outside the gene matches. The length of the CDR3 is 14 residues. The CDR3 bases are TGTGCCAGCAGTGAAACGGGACAGGTTTCTACTCGGTACTTC. Encoded protein: CASSETGQVSTRYF.

J is TRBJ2-3 and V is TRBV6-5; 8 positions agree with TRBD1. The CDR3 consists of 15 residues. V was pared by 4 bases and J by 3 bases, with 6 bases of the junction left unmatched. Germline CDR1 and CDR2: MNHEY and SVGAGI. The CDR3 nucleotides read TGTGCCAGCAGTTTACAGGGGGTTGGTACAGATACGCAGTATTTT. This codes for CASSLQGVGTDTQYF.

The J gene is TRBJ2-5, the V gene TRBV18; tentative D call: TRBD2 (7 bases). The CDR3 totals 15 residues. Germline CDR1 and CDR2: KGHSH and LQKENI. The V gene lost 4 bases and the J gene lost 2 bases, with 14 bases spanning the gap. Here the CDR3 DNA reads TGTGCCAGCTCACGACGGGGGGCCCTACAAGAGACCCAGTACTTC. This codes for CASSRRGALQETQYF. The variable domain in full, with the rest retrieved from reference TRBV18 and TRBJ2-5, is NAGVMQNPRHLVRRRGQEARLRCSPMKGHSHVYWYRQLPEEGLKFMVYLQKENIIDESGMPKERFSAEFPKEGPSILRIQQVVRGDSAAYFCASSRRGALQETQYFGPGTRLLVL.

The chain is built from TRBV10-3 and TRBJ1-2; the match to TRBD1 covers 7 bases. The CDR3 is made up of 15 amino acids. Germline V gene data show CDR1 as ENHRY and CDR2 as SYGVKD. J lost 2 bases, V lost 4 bases, and 7 bases had no gene match. The CDR3 coding sequence is TGTGCCATCAGTGGAAAGTCGGGACAGAACTATGGCTACACCTTC. It is translated as CAISGKSGQNYGYTF.

The V call is TRBV7-9, the J call TRBJ2-5; D gene unclear. The CDR3 runs 15 residues. Trimming removed 2 bases from V and 4 bases from J, with 14 bases in between. Per germline, CDR1 SEHNR and CDR2 FQNEAQ (reference sequence). The CDR3 here is CASSLQSLNSETQYF. The CDR3 DNA reads as TGTGCCAGCAGCTTACAATCATTGAATTCAGAGACCCAGTACTTC. The full variable domain, in which reference TRBV7-9 and TRBJ2-5 provide the parts outside the CDR3, is DTGVSQNPRHKITKRGQNVTFRCDPISEHNRLYWYRQTLGQGPEFLTYFQNEAQLEKSRLLSDRFSAERPKGSFSTLEIQRTEQGDSAMYLCASSLQSLNSETQYFGPGTRLLVL.

This chain uses TRBV6-1 with TRBJ1-5; TRBD1 might be the D (5 bases). CDR3 length equals 15 residues. Trimming took off 6 bases at V and 3 bases at J, with 15 bases between the two ends. Germline CDR1 is MNHNS and CDR2 is SASEGT. The CDR3 reads CASSPPRTSNQPQHF. As DNA, the CDR3 is TGTGCCAGCAGCCCCCCGCGGACATCCAATCAGCCCCAGCATTTT.

The rearrangement links TRBV5-3 to TRBJ2-7; 8 bases are shared with TRBD1. TRBV5-3 is an ORF; its function is uncertain. This CDR3 region has 14 residues. V lost 1 base and J lost 3; bases outside the gene matches: 3. The CDR3 region is CARSLTGGFYEQYV. The DNA for the CDR3 is TGTGCCAGAAGCTTGACAGGGGGATTCTACGAGCAGTACGTC.

This clone was found once. The chain combines TRBV11-2 with TRBJ2-3; D is unresolved. Per germline, CDR1 SGHAT and CDR2 FQNNGV. The CDR3 is made up of 15 amino acids. Deletions cut 1 base from V and 0 bases from J, with 8 bases between. The CDR3 region is CASSLVPYSTDTQYF. The CDR3 bases are TGTGCCAGCAGCTTAGTACCCTACAGCACAGATACGCAGTATTTT.

The CDR3 nucleotides are TGTGCCAGCAGTGAGAGGGTCTGGGGCGCCAATGAGCAGTTCTTC. Residues: CASSERVWGANEQFF. The V and J genes are TRBV2 and TRBJ2-1; the D gene could be TRBD1 or TRBD2 (5 bases each). The CDR3 contains 15 residues. V was shortened by 3 bases and J by 6 bases, with 15 bases between the two germline ends. Germline-derived CDR1 and CDR2 are SNHLY and FYNNEI.

This sequence joins TRBV6-5 and TRBJ2-2, with a weak D call TRBD2 (7 bases). V was clipped by 0 bases and J by 9 bases, with 17 bases between them. CDR3 length: 16 amino acids. The germline CDR1 and CDR2 sequences are MNHEY and SVGAGI. CDR3 protein: CASSYSGGPGVRELFF. The DNA for the CDR3 is TGTGCCAGCAGTTACTCGGGGGGGCCCGGAGTTCGGGAGCTGTTTTTT.